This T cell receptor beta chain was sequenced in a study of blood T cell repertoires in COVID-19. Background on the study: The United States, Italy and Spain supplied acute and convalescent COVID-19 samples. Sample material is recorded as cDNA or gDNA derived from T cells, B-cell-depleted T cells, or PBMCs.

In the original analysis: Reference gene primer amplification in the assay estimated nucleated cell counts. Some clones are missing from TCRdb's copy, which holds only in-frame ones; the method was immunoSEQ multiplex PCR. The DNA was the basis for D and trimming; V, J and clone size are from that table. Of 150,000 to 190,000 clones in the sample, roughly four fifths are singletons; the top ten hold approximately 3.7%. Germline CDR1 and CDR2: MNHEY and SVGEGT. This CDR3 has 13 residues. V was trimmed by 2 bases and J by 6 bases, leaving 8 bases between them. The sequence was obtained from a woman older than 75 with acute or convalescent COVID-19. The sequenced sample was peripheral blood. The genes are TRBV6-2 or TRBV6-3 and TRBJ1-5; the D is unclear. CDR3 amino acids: CASSYPGVQPQHF. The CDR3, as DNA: TGTGCCAGCAGTTACCCCGGTGTTCAGCCCCAGCATTTT.